This T cell receptor beta chain was identified in a study of blood T cell repertoires in COVID-19. The overall study: Samples came from the United States, Italy and Spain, spanning acute and convalescent COVID-19. Sample material is recorded as cDNA or gDNA derived from T cells, B-cell-depleted T cells, or PBMCs.

The ends lost 5 bases at V and 4 bases at J; junction bases unmatched: 7. CDR1 is SGHAT, CDR2 FQNNGV, per germline. There are 15 residues in the CDR3. The Seattle patients, enrolled during active infection, were followed longitudinally. As processed by the authors: By means of reference gene primer amplification, nucleated cell counts were estimated. Profiling relied on immunoSEQ multiplex PCR, and the TCRdb table lists in-frame clones only, not all of them. V, J and clone size derive from that table, while D and trimming were established from the DNA sequence. This repertoire shows roughly 210,000 clones, roughly 84% found once; its top ten account for 10% to 13%.

Sequencing input: peripheral blood. The chain couples TRBV11-2 to TRBJ2-5, with TRBD2 matching over 10 bases. This sequence was found in a woman older than 75 with COVID-19, enrolled during active disease. The CDR3 is CASSISGGKIETQYF. CDR3 DNA: TGTGCCAGCAGCATTAGCGGGGGGAAGATAGAGACCCAGTACTTC.